Listed here are 28 T cell receptor beta chains from one sample, sequenced in a study of identical twins. TCRdb re-called the 5' RACE reads through MiXCR, storing one row per CDR3 protein. The sample consists of a few hundred thousand distinct CDR3 sequences, over 8.5% of them appearing once. These data were also filed under a second study, of yellow fever vaccine responses in identical twins.

Sequencing was performed on PBMCs. These receptors all stem from a woman between 18 and 29 years old in good health.

Many counts were recorded for this clonotype. The CDR3 DNA sequence: TGTGCCACCGGGGAAGGGGTCTACAATGAGCAGTTCTTC. This translates into CATGEGVYNEQFF. The V gene is TRBV15, the J gene TRBJ2-1, with D maybe TRBD1 (5 bases). Germline loops: CDR1 LNHNV, CDR2 YYDKDF (reference sequence). Trimming took 8 bases from V and 3 from J, leaving 11 bases between them. The CDR3 consists of 13 residues.

This clonotype came up many times. This chain links TRBV6-1 with TRBJ1-2; possibly TRBD1 for D (5 bases). This CDR3 comprises 15 residues. CDR1 and CDR2 from the germline V gene are MNHNS and SASEGT. V gave up 7 bases and J gave up 8 bases, with 23 bases separating them. This CDR3 is CASTAGTLDPLGYTF. CDR3 nucleotide sequence: TGTGCCAGCACAGCCGGGACGTTAGATCCCCTCGGCTACACCTTC.

In its sample, this clonotype was seen a few times. The gene calls are TRBV15 and TRBJ2-3; D gene ambiguous. V was shortened by 1 base and J by 1 base, with 3 bases between the two germline ends. Germline CDR1 reads LNHNV; CDR2 reads YYDKDF (reference sequence). The CDR3 spans 13 residues. The CDR3 is CATSRAGTDTQYF. In nucleotides, the CDR3 is TGTGCCACCAGCAGAGCGGGCACAGATACGCAGTATTTT.

The chain links TRBV29-1 to TRBJ2-5; TRBD2 is a possible D gene (6 bases). Germline lookup yields CDR1 SQVTM and CDR2 ANQGSEA. V shed 7 bases and J shed 3 bases, with 12 bases lying between them. CDR3 length: 12 amino acids. CDR3 DNA sequence: TGCAGCGGCGGAGGGCCCGAAGAGACCCAGTACTTC. This translates into CSGGGPEETQYF.

This CDR3 is CASSLAPKPGQVASGGVNEQFF. CDR3 nucleotide sequence: TGCGCCAGCAGCTTGGCCCCCAAACCGGGACAGGTGGCTAGCGGGGGGGTCAATGAGCAGTTCTTC. This chain uses TRBV5-1 with TRBJ2-1, with TRBD2 matching 12 bases. J was trimmed by 6 bases and V by 0 bases; bases with no gene match: 22. The CDR3 contains 22 residues. Germline loops: CDR1 SGHRS, CDR2 YFSETQ. Full variable domain (remainder filled in from reference TRBV5-1 and TRBJ2-1): KAGVTQTPRYLIKTRGQQVTLSCSPISGHRSVSWYQQTPGQGLQFLFEYFSETQRNKGNFPGRFSGRQFSNSRSEMNVSTLELGDSALYLCASSLAPKPGQVASGGVNEQFFGPGTRLTVL.

This clonotype was picked up a small number of times. The rearrangement joins TRBV28 to TRBJ1-4; no firm D call. Trimming took 6 bases from V and 4 from J, leaving 15 bases between them. The length of the CDR3 is 15 residues. CDR1 and CDR2 (germline): MDHEN, SYDVKM. CDR3 sequence reads: CASRPRTEFNEKLFF. The CDR3 nucleotides are TGTGCCAGCAGACCTCGTACAGAATTTAATGAAAAACTGTTTTTT.

This clonotype appeared many times. This rearrangement joins TRBV5-1 to TRBJ2-2, with TRBD1 matching over 7 bases. Germline V gene data show CDR1 as SGHRS and CDR2 as YFSETQ. This CDR3 contains 14 residues. V was clipped by 3 bases and J by 6 bases; unmatched bases: 5. The CDR3 here is CASSSDTGAGELFF. Written as DNA, the CDR3 is TGCGCCAGCAGCTCCGACACAGGGGCCGGGGAGCTGTTTTTT.

This clonotype was detected many times. The gene calls are TRBV5-5 and TRBJ2-6; D is unclear. V gave up 0 bases and J gave up 0 bases, with 7 bases separating them. Germline CDR1 is SGHKS and CDR2 is YYEKEE (reference sequence). The CDR3 has 16 residues. The CDR3 coding sequence is TGTGCCAGCAGCTTGGTTCTGCTCTCTGGGGCCAACGTCCTGACTTTC. This gives the protein CASSLVLLSGANVLTF.

This chain connects TRBV5-6 to TRBJ2-3; the D gene is possibly TRBD1 (6 bases). The V and J ends lost 0 bases and 6 bases respectively, with 17 bases between them. Germline V lookup: CDR1 SGHDT, CDR2 YYEEEE. The CDR3 totals 16 residues. DNA of the CDR3: TGTGCCAGCAGCTTGGAATTGAGACAGGCTGCCGATACGCAGTATTTT. The encoded protein is CASSLELRQAADTQYF.

This clonotype was recorded at least ten times. The chain combines TRBV12-3 or TRBV12-4 with TRBJ2-7; TRBD1 is a possible D gene (6 bases). The CDR3 consists of 12 residues. Trimming pared 7 bases from V and 4 bases from J, leaving 11 bases between. CDR3 bases: TGTGCCAGCAAACATACAGGGTACGAGCAGTACTTC. As protein: CASKHTGYEQYF.

This clonotype was observed at least ten times. V gene TRBV10-3 combines with J gene TRBJ1-2; the D is unclear. The CDR3 covers 14 residues. Germline assignment: CDR1 ENHRY and CDR2 SYGVKD. Between the trimmed V and J ends, which lost 1 base and 6 bases, there was a span of 12 bases. The CDR3, as DNA: TGTGCCATCAGTGAGTTGACCAAGAAAGATGGCTACACCTTC. It translates to CAISELTKKDGYTF.

There are a few counts of this clonotype. The rearrangement uses TRBV11-1 and TRBJ2-1, with 11 bases that match TRBD2. In germline, CDR1 is SGHAT, CDR2 FQDESV (reference sequence). The CDR3 has 18 amino acids. Trimming cost V 0 bases and J 5 bases; bases outside gene matches: 9. The CDR3 reads CASSLARGLAGPNNEQFF. Here the CDR3 DNA reads TGTGCCAGCAGCTTAGCGCGTGGACTAGCGGGCCCTAACAATGAGCAGTTCTTC.

This clonotype was counted at least ten times. The chain has TRBV9 and TRBJ2-3; the D call may be TRBD1 or TRBD2 (5 bases each). V lost 2 bases, J lost 6 bases, and 10 bases lay in between. CDR1 is SGDLS and CDR2 is YYNGEE in the germline V gene. The CDR3 runs to 13 residues. This chain's CDR3 is CASSVGGSDTQYF. CDR3 sequence (DNA): TGTGCCAGCAGCGTTGGGGGATCCGATACGCAGTATTTT.

This clonotype was seen a handful of times. The V and J genes are TRBV20-1 and TRBJ2-7, with D perhaps TRBD1 (6 bases). Trimming removed 6 bases at V and 3 bases at J, with 15 bases between. The germline CDR1 and CDR2 sequences are DFQATT and SNEGSKA (reference sequence). The length of the CDR3 is 13 residues. The CDR3 region has the DNA TGCAGTGCGCCACAACAGGGTCTCTACGAGCAGTACTTC. This translates into CSAPQQGLYEQYF.

This clonotype was detected only a few times. In nucleotides, the CDR3 is TGTGCCAGCAGCCAAACTAACAATGAGCAGTTCTTC. Translating gives CASSQTNNEQFF. The rearrangement links TRBV11-2 to TRBJ2-1; D remains ambiguous. V lost 5 bases, J lost 5 bases, and 7 bases lay in between. The CDR3 covers 12 residues. Germline CDR1 and CDR2: SGHAT and FQNNGV.

This clonotype has just a few counts. The chain employs TRBV10-3 and TRBJ1-2, with D possibly matching TRBD1 (5 bases). Germline V gene data show CDR1 as ENHRY and CDR2 as SYGVKD. Trimming took off 3 bases at V and 0 bases at J, with 8 bases between the two ends. The length of the CDR3 is 14 residues. The CDR3 sequence: CAISEQDPNYGYTF. In DNA, the CDR3 is TGTGCCATCAGTGAACAGGATCCTAACTATGGCTACACCTTC.

J is TRBJ2-1 and V is TRBV10-3, with TRBD2 identical over 8 bases. V lost 0 bases, J lost 7 bases, and 8 bases stayed unmatched. The CDR3 has 16 amino acids. The germline gives CDR1 ENHRY, CDR2 SYGVKD. The CDR3 sequence: CAISESFAGGGNEQFF. The CDR3 bases are TGTGCCATCAGTGAGTCGTTTGCGGGAGGAGGGAATGAGCAGTTCTTC.

V gene TRBV24-1 combines with J gene TRBJ2-2; TRBD1 matches 9 bases. V trimming: 3 bases; J trimming: 6 bases; junction bases outside the gene matches: 7. The CDR3 loop spans 16 amino acids. Per the germline V gene, CDR1 is KGHDR and CDR2 is SFDVKD. CDR3 residues: CATSDAGQGFAGELFF. In DNA, the CDR3 is TGTGCCACCAGTGATGCCGGACAGGGGTTCGCCGGGGAGCTGTTTTTT.

The chain carries TRBV14 and TRBJ2-2; D call uncertain. In germline, CDR1 is SGHDN, CDR2 FVKESK. Deletions cut 0 bases from V and 1 base from J, with 3 bases between. The CDR3 has 14 amino acids. The CDR3 sequence: CASSQDWNTGELFF. The CDR3 coding sequence is TGTGCCAGCAGCCAAGATTGGAACACCGGGGAGCTGTTTTTT.

This clonotype was counted many times. This rearrangement joins TRBV29-1 to TRBJ2-3, with 8 bases matching TRBD2. With V trimmed by 6 bases and J by 4 bases, 9 bases remained unmatched. The V gene's germline CDR1 is SQVTM and CDR2 ANQGSEA. The CDR3 loop spans 14 amino acids. For the CDR3, the DNA is TGCAGCGTCCCGGGGGGGCTGGGCGCAGATACGCAGTATTTT. Protein product: CSVPGGLGADTQYF.

This clonotype has a count of ten or more. This chain joins TRBV20-1 and TRBJ2-3; 11 bases line up with TRBD2. The CDR3 covers 14 residues. The germline CDR1 and CDR2 sequences are DFQATT and SNEGSKA (reference sequence). In DNA form, the CDR3 reads TGCAGCGCCCTAGCGGGAGGTGGCACAGATACGCAGTATTTT. It translates to CSALAGGGTDTQYF.

This sequence joins TRBV14 and TRBJ2-1; the D is unclear. CDR1 is SGHDN, CDR2 FVKESK, per germline. V lost 0 bases and J lost 8, with 11 bases in between. The CDR3 extends over 14 amino acids. This chain's CDR3 is CASSQEAQWDEQFF. CDR3 bases: TGTGCCAGCAGCCAAGAGGCCCAATGGGATGAGCAGTTCTTC. The full variable domain, its missing parts supplied by reference TRBV14 and TRBJ2-1, is EAGVTQFPSHSVIEKGQTVTLRCDPISGHDNLYWYRRVMGKEIKFLLHFVKESKQDESGMPNNRFLAERTGGTYSTLKVQPAELEDSGVYFCASSQEAQWDEQFFGPGTRLTVL.

V gene TRBV7-2 combines with J gene TRBJ2-1, with D perhaps matching TRBD1 or TRBD2 (5 bases each). The CDR3 contains 17 residues. Germline loops: CDR1 SGHTA, CDR2 FQGNSA. Trimming took off 1 base at V and 10 bases at J, with 23 bases between the two ends. The CDR3 DNA sequence: TGTGCCAGCAGCTTAGGGACGGGACCCAGGAGTAGTGAGGAGCAGTTCTTC. It translates to CASSLGTGPRSSEEQFF.

This clonotype was seen many times. The V gene is TRBV7-2, the J gene TRBJ2-1, with unresolved D. V gave up 6 bases and J gave up 2 bases, with 11 bases separating them. This CDR3 is 14 amino acids long. Germline assignment: CDR1 SGHTA and CDR2 FQGNSA. In nucleotides, the CDR3 is TGTGCCAGCAGTCCGGCGGCAGCCTACAATGAGCAGTTCTTC. This encodes CASSPAAAYNEQFF.

The rearrangement links TRBV28 to TRBJ2-7, with TRBD2 identical over 7 bases. The CDR3 contains 16 residues. Germline CDR1 is MDHEN and CDR2 is SYDVKM. J lost 5 bases, V lost 5 bases, and 15 bases had no gene match. As DNA, the CDR3 is TGTGCCAGCAGTCCCCACGTAGGGAGCGGGAAGAACGAGCAGTACTTC. Amino acids: CASSPHVGSGKNEQYF.

This clonotype has more than one count but fewer than ten. The CDR3 protein is CASSRTRVNEQFF. CDR3 nucleotides: TGTGCCAGCAGCAGAACCAGGGTGAATGAGCAGTTCTTC. The V gene is TRBV7-8, the J gene TRBJ2-1, with D maybe TRBD1 (5 bases). The CDR3 loop spans 13 amino acids. Trimming cost V 5 bases and J 7 bases, with 12 bases left between them. Germline V gene lookup returns CDR1 SGHVS and CDR2 FQNEAQ.

A few counts support this clonotype. V is TRBV20-1 and J is TRBJ2-7; 8 nucleotides align to TRBD1. The ends lost 0 bases at V and 6 bases at J; junction bases unmatched: 13. CDR1 is DFQATT, CDR2 SNEGSKA, per germline (reference sequence). This CDR3 has 16 amino acids. CDR3 amino acids: CSARDRTGIRLSEQYF. The DNA for the CDR3 is TGCAGTGCTAGAGACAGGACAGGGATAAGGTTAAGCGAGCAGTACTTC.

Only a few counts were recorded for this clonotype. The chain has TRBV6-2 or TRBV6-3 and TRBJ2-1; tentative D call: TRBD2 (6 bases). CDR1 is MNHEY, CDR2 SVGEGT, per germline. Trimming cost V 5 bases and J 6 bases, with 17 bases left between them. The CDR3 contains 15 residues. The DNA for the CDR3 is TGTGCCAGCAGTGTCTCCGGGAGAGCTATCAATGAGCAGTTCTTC. Translation gives CASSVSGRAINEQFF.